This TCR beta chain originates from a study of blood T cell repertoires in COVID-19. Study background: T cells, B-cell-depleted T cells, or PBMCs supplied cDNA or gDNA.

Clinical history as reported by participants underpinned cohort assignment. The V gene end was trimmed by 5 bases and the J gene end by 12 bases; junction bases not matched to a gene: 7. This CDR3 comprises 12 residues. Germline V lookup: CDR1 SQVTM, CDR2 ANQGSEA. Original handling: The authors estimated nucleated cell counts from reference gene primer amplification. Method: immunoSEQ multiplex PCR; TCRdb's copy keeps in-frame clones and lacks some. V, J and clone size derive from that table, while D and trimming were established from the DNA sequence. The table has fewer than 350,000 clones, 65% to 90% seen once.

This rearrangement joins TRBV29-1 to TRBJ2-7, with 13 bases lining up with TRBD2. The sample was PBMCs or T cells enriched from blood (not recorded which). The sequence derives from a woman aged 40-49 years with acute COVID-19. The chain's CDR3 is CSVSTSGGVVYF. CDR3 in DNA: TGCAGCGTTAGTACTAGCGGGGGGGTTGTGTACTTC.